The 29 T cell receptor beta chains reported below all come from one sample, sequenced in a study of neurological immune-mediated disorders. Time point here: longitudinal time-point 2. In TCRdb, the 5' RACE reads were re-called with MiXCR into one record per CDR3 protein. The profile shows fewer than 70,000 distinct CDR3 sequences, more than 7.5% of them singletons. Material for sequencing was PBMCs. The receptors shown here come from a young man in good health.

This clonotype was found many times. The gene calls are TRBV29-1 and TRBJ2-1; TRBD1 matches 7 bases. V gave up 8 bases and J gave up 1 base; unmatched junction bases: 5. The CDR3 contains 13 residues. Germline values: CDR1 SQVTM, CDR2 ANQGSEA. CDR3 DNA sequence: TGCAGCCACGACAGGGCTTCCTACAATGAGCAGTTCTTC. It is translated as CSHDRASYNEQFF.

This clonotype was seen repeatedly, ten times or more. The chain carries TRBV10-3 and TRBJ1-5; TRBD1 might be the D (6 bases). The CDR3 totals 14 residues. Deletions cut 8 bases from V and 2 bases from J, with 13 bases between. Germline CDR1 reads ENHRY; CDR2 reads SYGVKD. CDR3 in amino acids: CAIRGAGGNQPQHF. The CDR3 DNA reads TGTGCCATCCGCGGAGCAGGGGGCAATCAGCCCCAGCATTTT.

This clonotype was seen at least ten times. V and J are TRBV12-3 or TRBV12-4 and TRBJ1-6; D is unclear. The CDR3 is made up of 13 amino acids. V lost 4 bases and J lost 7, with 8 bases in between. The DNA for the CDR3 is TGTGCCAGCAGTTCGTCCCGGAATTCACCCCTCCACTTT. Encoded protein: CASSSSRNSPLHF.

Many counts were recorded for this clonotype. This chain joins TRBV10-3 and TRBJ2-7; D is undetermined. V dropped 0 bases and J dropped 5 bases, with 11 bases sitting between them. Germline V CDR1 and CDR2: ENHRY, SYGVKD. There are 14 residues in the CDR3. The CDR3 loop is CAISESSRFDEQYF. The DNA of the CDR3 is TGTGCCATCAGTGAGTCCTCCAGGTTCGACGAGCAGTACTTC.

In the case of this clonotype: One junction end disagrees with the germline gene, perhaps due to a read error. The chain has TRBV29-1 and TRBJ1-4, with TRBD1 matching 8 bases. Per the germline V gene, CDR1 is SQVTM and CDR2 is ANQGSEA. The CDR3 contains 13 residues. The CDR3 is CSTLTGAGEKLFF. As DNA, the CDR3 is TGCAGCACCTTGACAGGGGCAGGGGAAAAACTTTTTTTC.

The sample holds many counts of this clonotype. The chain joins TRBV20-1 to TRBJ2-7, with TRBD2 identical over 10 bases. Germline CDR1 reads DFQATT; CDR2 reads SNEGSKA (reference sequence). The CDR3 spans 14 residues. Trimming cost V 1 base and J 3 bases; bases outside gene matches: 3. The CDR3 bases are TGCAGTGCTAGAGGACTAGCGGGTAACTACGAGCAGTACTTC. As protein: CSARGLAGNYEQYF.

This clonotype appeared many times. This chain joins TRBV5-1 and TRBJ1-1; perhaps TRBD1 as D (6 bases). V dropped 6 bases and J dropped 7 bases, with 19 bases sitting between them. This CDR3 has 14 residues. CDR1 is SGHRS, CDR2 YFSETQ, per germline. CDR3 coding DNA: TGCGCCAGCACCGTCCAGCCCTCCAGGGGTGAAGCTTTCTTT. This encodes CASTVQPSRGEAFF.

This clonotype showed up many times. The chain has TRBV29-1 and TRBJ1-2; maybe TRBD1 (5 bases). The V gene's germline CDR1 is SQVTM and CDR2 ANQGSEA. Deletions cut 7 bases from V and 1 base from J, with 7 bases between. This CDR3 comprises 11 residues. The CDR3 sequence: CSAQGNYGYTF. The CDR3 DNA sequence: TGCAGCGCCCAGGGTAACTATGGCTACACCTTC.

This clonotype was observed at least ten times. This chain links TRBV5-5 with TRBJ1-5, with TRBD1 identical over 7 bases. Germline values: CDR1 SGHKS, CDR2 YYEKEE (reference sequence). After removal of 6 bases from V and 1 base from J, the junction contained 10 bases not matched to a gene. The CDR3 spans 16 residues. The CDR3 loop reads CASTLESGQSNQPQHF. CDR3 nucleotides: TGTGCCAGCACCCTAGAATCGGGACAGAGCAATCAGCCCCAGCATTTT.

As regards this clonotype: Since a much larger clone is just one base distant, this may be a read error. This chain uses TRBV6-5 with TRBJ2-7; D may correspond to TRBD1 or TRBD2 (5 bases each). CDR3 size: 15 residues. Germline-derived CDR1 and CDR2 are MNHEY and SVGAGI. For the CDR3, the DNA is TGTGCCAGCAGTTATGCGGCAGGGAGCTCCTACGATCAGTACTTC. It translates to CASSYAAGSSYDQYF.

Ten or more counts support this clonotype. V gene TRBV12-3 or TRBV12-4 combines with J gene TRBJ1-2, with 8 bases identical to TRBD1. The CDR3 extends over 17 amino acids. V shed 5 bases and J 6 bases; nucleotides not matched to a gene: 17. CDR3 amino acids: CASSPETADRVGNGYTF. The CDR3 region has the DNA TGTGCCAGCAGTCCCGAAACCGCGGACAGGGTAGGGAATGGCTACACCTTC.

This chain connects TRBV5-1 to TRBJ2-5, with D possibly TRBD2 on 5 matching bases. The germline V gene encodes CDR1 SGHRS and CDR2 YFSETQ. CDR3 length: 14 residues. Trimming removed 2 bases at V and 7 bases at J, with 15 bases between. DNA of the CDR3: TGCGCCAGCAGCTTTGAGGCGGGCGTTGGGACCCAGTACTTC. This codes for CASSFEAGVGTQYF.

This clonotype was recorded at least ten times. V gene TRBV9 combines with J gene TRBJ1-3; D is uncertain. The CDR3 runs to 17 residues. V shed 1 base and J shed 0 bases, with 14 bases lying between them. Germline CDR1 and CDR2: SGDLS and YYNGEE. The DNA for the CDR3 is TGTGCCAGCAGCGTATTTGGCTCTCAGAACTCTGGAAACACCATATATTTT. Translation: CASSVFGSQNSGNTIYF.

This clonotype was picked up many times. The CDR3 DNA sequence: TGTGCCAGCAGCCAGGACAGCGAGCAGTACTTC. Protein sequence: CASSQDSEQYF. The chain links TRBV7-9 to TRBJ2-7, with D possibly being TRBD1 (6 bases). CDR3 length equals 11 residues. V lost 5 bases and J 6 bases, leaving 8 bases between the germline ends. Germline V CDR1 and CDR2: SEHNR, FQNEAQ (reference sequence).

In its sample, this clonotype was seen many times. DNA of the CDR3: TGCGCCAGCAGCCTGAGGACAGGGGATCCCTACGAGCAGTACTTC. Translating gives CASSLRTGDPYEQYF. This sequence joins TRBV5-1 and TRBJ2-7; 9 nucleotides match TRBD1. Unmatched junction bases numbered 7, after V lost 4 bases and J lost 2 bases. Germline V lookup: CDR1 SGHRS, CDR2 YFSETQ. The CDR3 is 15 amino acids.

This clonotype was counted ten times or more. The rearrangement joins TRBV12-3 or TRBV12-4 to TRBJ2-7; a possible D gene is TRBD1 (5 bases). The V and J ends lost 3 bases and 0 bases respectively, with 9 bases between them. CDR3 size: 14 residues. The chain's CDR3 is CASSLLQASYEQYF. CDR3 DNA sequence: TGTGCCAGCAGTTTGTTACAGGCCTCCTACGAGCAGTACTTC.

Ten or more counts support this clonotype. The gene calls are TRBV21-1 and TRBJ2-3; the D call of TRBD1 is as the table states it, not checked on the DNA. TRBV21-1 is a recognized pseudogene. This CDR3 has 15 amino acids. Written as DNA, the CDR3 is TGTGCCAGCAGCAAAGCTTCCCAGGGGTCAGATACGCAGTATTTT. As protein: CASSKASQGSDTQYF.

The chain couples TRBV20-1 to TRBJ2-3, with 8 bases fitting TRBD2. The ends lost 1 base at V and 3 bases at J; junction bases unmatched: 9. The CDR3 is 16 amino acids. CDR1 DFQATT and CDR2 SNEGSKA come from the germline V gene (reference sequence). The CDR3 sequence is CSARGTLAGRTDTQYF. The CDR3 nucleotides read TGCAGTGCTAGAGGAACCTTAGCGGGAAGAACAGATACGCAGTATTTT.

This chain joins TRBV7-9 and TRBJ2-7; D unclear. V shed 2 bases and J shed 2 bases, with 7 bases lying between them. The CDR3 loop spans 13 amino acids. Germline V gene sequence: CDR1 SEHNR, CDR2 FQNEAQ (reference sequence). Here the CDR3 reads CASSLIWTYEQYF. DNA of the CDR3: TGTGCCAGCAGCTTAATCTGGACCTACGAGCAGTACTTC.

This clonotype was seen repeatedly, ten times or more. J is TRBJ2-5 and V is TRBV7-9; maybe TRBD1 (5 bases). CDR1 is SEHNR, CDR2 FQNEAQ, per germline (reference sequence). The CDR3 totals 15 residues. Trimming cost V 0 bases and J 2 bases, with 10 bases left between them. The CDR3 region is CASSLARQGQETQYF. In DNA form, the CDR3 reads TGTGCCAGCAGCTTAGCGAGGCAGGGTCAAGAGACCCAGTACTTC. The variable domain in full, with the rest retrieved from reference TRBV7-9 and TRBJ2-5, is DTGVSQNPRHKITKRGQNVTFRCDPISEHNRLYWYRQTLGQGPEFLTYFQNEAQLEKSRLLSDRFSAERPKGSFSTLEIQRTEQGDSAMYLCASSLARQGQETQYFGPGTRLLVL.

This clonotype was seen repeatedly, ten times or more. The CDR3 region is CSGYRTNTEAFF. In DNA form, the CDR3 reads TGCAGTGGATACAGGACCAACACTGAAGCTTTCTTT. The chain combines TRBV20-1 with TRBJ1-1, with D possibly being TRBD1 (5 bases). V was clipped by 7 bases and J by 2 bases, with 11 bases between them. Germline CDR1 reads DFQATT; CDR2 reads SNEGSKA (reference sequence). The CDR3 runs to 12 residues.

There are many counts of this clonotype. The chain joins TRBV29-1 to TRBJ2-7; 8 bases fit TRBD1. Germline values: CDR1 SQVTM, CDR2 ANQGSEA. CDR3 length equals 13 residues. V lost 6 bases and J lost 7; bases outside the gene matches: 11. The CDR3 DNA reads TGCAGCGTCGCTCTGGACAGGGATGGGGAGCAGTACTTC. It specifies CSVALDRDGEQYF.

This clonotype was recorded many times. The gene calls are TRBV5-1 and TRBJ1-2, with 11 positions matching TRBD1. Germline CDR1 is SGHRS and CDR2 is YFSETQ. This CDR3 contains 14 residues. J was trimmed by 3 bases and V by 4 bases; bases with no gene match: 2. The CDR3 spells CASSPDRGHYGYTF. The CDR3 bases are TGCGCCAGCAGCCCGGACAGGGGGCACTATGGCTACACCTTC.

This clonotype was observed many times. The chain uses TRBV28 and TRBJ2-7; TRBD2 matches 11 bases. The trim removed 2 bases at V and 5 bases at J, leaving 11 bases unmatched. The CDR3 has 17 amino acids. Germline assignment: CDR1 MDHEN and CDR2 SYDVKM. The chain's CDR3 is CASSLGGTSGRIHEQYF. The CDR3 DNA is TGTGCCAGCAGTTTAGGGGGGACTAGCGGACGTATCCACGAGCAGTACTTC.

There are many counts of this clonotype. The chain has TRBV5-1 and TRBJ2-3, with D hard to call. Germline CDR1 SGHRS, CDR2 YFSETQ. V lost 4 bases and J lost 5, with 11 bases in between. This CDR3 has 13 residues. DNA for the CDR3: TGCGCCAGCAGCGTCTCGGGTAGAGATACGCAGTATTTT. Translating gives CASSVSGRDTQYF. Supplemented by reference TRBV5-1 and TRBJ2-3, the full variable domain reads KAGVTQTPRYLIKTRGQQVTLSCSPISGHRSVSWYQQTPGQGLQFLFEYFSETQRNKGNFPGRFSGRQFSNSRSEMNVSTLELGDSALYLCASSVSGRDTQYFGPGTRLTVL.

Ten or more counts support this clonotype. V is TRBV7-2 and J is TRBJ1-2; D might be TRBD1 (5 bases). This CDR3 is built from 17 residues. The germline CDR1 and CDR2 sequences are SGHTA and FQGNSA. V dropped 10 bases and J dropped 8 bases, with 32 bases sitting between them. The CDR3 protein is CATMMGGTMGLILGYTF. CDR3 coding DNA: TGTGCCACCATGATGGGGGGAACGATGGGGCTTATTCTCGGCTACACCTTC.

The table lists this clonotype with many counts. The CDR3 nucleotides read TGTGCCAGTACGATCAGAGCTTCGAACACTGAAGCTTTCTTT. The encoded protein is CASTIRASNTEAFF. The genes are TRBV19 and TRBJ1-1; D gene ambiguous. Germline CDR1 and CDR2: LNHDA and SQIVND (reference sequence). The CDR3 totals 14 residues. The V end lost 7 bases, the J end lost 1 base, and 13 bases lay between the germline ends.

In its sample, this clonotype was seen many times. The rearrangement links TRBV27 to TRBJ2-7, with D maybe TRBD2 (6 bases). The CDR3 covers 15 residues. CDR1 is MNHEY, CDR2 SMNVEV, per germline (reference sequence). V lost 8 bases and J lost 1, with 18 bases in between. The CDR3 DNA is TGTGCCAGCGGCGTGAGGGGCGCGGGGTCCTACGAGCAGTACTTC. It is translated as CASGVRGAGSYEQYF.

This clonotype was counted once. Possible read error: a much larger clone is one base away. The V and J genes are TRBV4-1 and TRBJ1-1, with 11 bases aligning to TRBD1. V lost 5 bases and J lost 7; bases outside the gene matches: 12. Germline V gene lookup returns CDR1 MGHRA and CDR2 YSYEKL. This CDR3 is built from 16 residues. The CDR3 DNA reads as TGCGCCAGCAGCTACCTCCCGGGACAGGGGGTGTATGAAGCTTTCTTT. Translating gives CASSYLPGQGVYEAFF.